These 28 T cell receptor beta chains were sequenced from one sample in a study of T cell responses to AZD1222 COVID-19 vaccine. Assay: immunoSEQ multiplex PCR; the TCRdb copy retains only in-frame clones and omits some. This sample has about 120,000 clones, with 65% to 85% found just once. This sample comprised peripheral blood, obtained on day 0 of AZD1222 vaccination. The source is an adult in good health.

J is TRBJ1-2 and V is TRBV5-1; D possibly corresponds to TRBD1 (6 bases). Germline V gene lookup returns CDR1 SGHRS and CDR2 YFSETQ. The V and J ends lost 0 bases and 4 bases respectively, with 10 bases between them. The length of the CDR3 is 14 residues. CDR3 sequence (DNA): TGCGCCAGCAGCTTGGACAGGGAAGTCTATGGCTACACCTTC. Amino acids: CASSLDREVYGYTF.

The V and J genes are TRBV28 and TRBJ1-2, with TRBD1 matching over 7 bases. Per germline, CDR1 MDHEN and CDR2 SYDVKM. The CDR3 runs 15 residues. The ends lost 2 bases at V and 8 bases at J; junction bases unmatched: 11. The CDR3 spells CASSLTDRVALGYTF. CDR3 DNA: TGTGCCAGCAGTTTAACCGACAGGGTAGCGTTGGGCTACACCTTC.

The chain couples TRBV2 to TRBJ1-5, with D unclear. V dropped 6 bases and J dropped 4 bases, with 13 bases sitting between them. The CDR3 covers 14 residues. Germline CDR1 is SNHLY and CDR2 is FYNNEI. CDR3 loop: CASRVGPPNQPQHF. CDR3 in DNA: TGTGCCAGCAGGGTCGGGCCACCAAATCAGCCCCAGCATTTT.

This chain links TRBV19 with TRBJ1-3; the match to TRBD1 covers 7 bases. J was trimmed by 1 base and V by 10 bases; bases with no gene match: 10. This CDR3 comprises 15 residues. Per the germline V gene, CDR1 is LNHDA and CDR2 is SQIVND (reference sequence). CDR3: CATSDPGGSGNTIYF. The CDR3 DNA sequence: TGTGCCACCTCAGACCCAGGGGGTTCTGGAAACACCATATATTTT.

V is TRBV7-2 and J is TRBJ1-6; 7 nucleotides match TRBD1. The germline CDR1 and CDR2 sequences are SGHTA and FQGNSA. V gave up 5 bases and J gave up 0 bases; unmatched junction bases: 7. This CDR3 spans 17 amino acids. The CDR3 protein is CASSATGQSSYNSPLHF. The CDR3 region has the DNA TGTGCCAGCAGCGCTACGGGACAGAGCTCCTATAATTCACCCCTCCACTTT. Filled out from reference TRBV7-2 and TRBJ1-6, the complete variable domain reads GAGVSQSPSNKVTEKGKDVELRCDPISGHTALYWYRQSLGQGLEFLIYFQGNSAPDKSGLPSDRFSAERTGGSVSTLTIQRTQQEDSAVYLCASSATGQSSYNSPLHFGNGTRLTVT.

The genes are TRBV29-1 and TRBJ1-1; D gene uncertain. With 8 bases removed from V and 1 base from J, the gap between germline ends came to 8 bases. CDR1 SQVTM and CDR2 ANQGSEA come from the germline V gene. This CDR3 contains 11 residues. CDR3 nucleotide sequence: TGCAGCTGCAGACAGAACACTGAAGCTTTCTTT. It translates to CSCRQNTEAFF.

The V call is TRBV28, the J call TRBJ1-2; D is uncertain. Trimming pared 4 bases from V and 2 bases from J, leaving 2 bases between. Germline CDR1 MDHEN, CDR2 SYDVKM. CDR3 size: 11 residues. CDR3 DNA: TGTGCCAGCAGTTCCAACTATGGCTACACCTTC. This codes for CASSSNYGYTF.

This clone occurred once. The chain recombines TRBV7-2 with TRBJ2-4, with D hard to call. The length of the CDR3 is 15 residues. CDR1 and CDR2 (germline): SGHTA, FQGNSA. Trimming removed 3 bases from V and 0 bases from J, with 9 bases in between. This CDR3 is CASSFSTAAKNIQYF. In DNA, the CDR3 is TGTGCCAGCAGCTTTTCTACGGCAGCCAAAAACATTCAGTACTTC.

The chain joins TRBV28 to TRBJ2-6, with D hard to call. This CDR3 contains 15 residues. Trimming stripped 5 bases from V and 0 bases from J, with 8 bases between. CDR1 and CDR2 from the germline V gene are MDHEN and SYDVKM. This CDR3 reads CASSPTRSGANVLTF. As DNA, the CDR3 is TGTGCCAGCAGTCCCACCCGCTCTGGGGCCAACGTCCTGACTTTC.

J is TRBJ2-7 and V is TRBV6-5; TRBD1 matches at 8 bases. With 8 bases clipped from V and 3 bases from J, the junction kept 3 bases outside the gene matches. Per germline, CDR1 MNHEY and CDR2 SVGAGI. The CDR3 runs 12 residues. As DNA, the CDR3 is TGTGCCAGCGGACAGGGCCGCTACGAGCAGTACTTC. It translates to CASGQGRYEQYF.

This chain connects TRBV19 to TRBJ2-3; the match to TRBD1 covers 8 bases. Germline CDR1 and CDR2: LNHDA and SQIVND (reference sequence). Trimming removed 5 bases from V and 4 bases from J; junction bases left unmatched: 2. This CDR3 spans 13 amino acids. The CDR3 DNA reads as TGTGCCAGTAGTGACAGGGGCGCAGATACGCAGTATTTT. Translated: CASSDRGADTQYF.

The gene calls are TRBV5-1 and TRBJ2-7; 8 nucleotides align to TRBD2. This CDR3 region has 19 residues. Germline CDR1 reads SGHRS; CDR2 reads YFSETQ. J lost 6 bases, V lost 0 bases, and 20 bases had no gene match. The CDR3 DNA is TGCGCCAGCAGCTTGGCTGGGTCGGGCGAGGCGGGAGGATCTGGCGAGCAGTACTTC. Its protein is CASSLAGSGEAGGSGEQYF.

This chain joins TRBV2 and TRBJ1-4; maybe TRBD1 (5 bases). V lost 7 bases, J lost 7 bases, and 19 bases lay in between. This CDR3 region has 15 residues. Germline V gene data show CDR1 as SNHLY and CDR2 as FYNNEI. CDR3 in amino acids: CASIERGHASEKLFF. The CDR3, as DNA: TGTGCCAGCATTGAGAGGGGCCACGCTTCTGAAAAACTGTTTTTT.

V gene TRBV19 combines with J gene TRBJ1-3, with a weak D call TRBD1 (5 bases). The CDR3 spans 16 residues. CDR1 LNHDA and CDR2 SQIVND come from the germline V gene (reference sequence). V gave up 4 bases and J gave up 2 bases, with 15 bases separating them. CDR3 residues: CASSKGTPTAGNTIYF. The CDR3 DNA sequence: TGTGCCAGTAGTAAAGGGACGCCGACGGCTGGAAACACCATATATTTT.

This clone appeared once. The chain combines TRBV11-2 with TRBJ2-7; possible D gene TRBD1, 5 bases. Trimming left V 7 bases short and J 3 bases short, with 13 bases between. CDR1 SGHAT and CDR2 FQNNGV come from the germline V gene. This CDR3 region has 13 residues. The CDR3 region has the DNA TGTGCCAGCAACAATCAGGGATTCTACGAGCAGTACTTC. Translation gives CASNNQGFYEQYF.

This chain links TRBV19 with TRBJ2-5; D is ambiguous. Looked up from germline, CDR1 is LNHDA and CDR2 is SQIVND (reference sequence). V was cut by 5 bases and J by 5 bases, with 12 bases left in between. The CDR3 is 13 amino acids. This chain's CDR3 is CASSRADLETQYF. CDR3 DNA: TGTGCCAGTAGTCGGGCGGACCTCGAGACCCAGTACTTC.

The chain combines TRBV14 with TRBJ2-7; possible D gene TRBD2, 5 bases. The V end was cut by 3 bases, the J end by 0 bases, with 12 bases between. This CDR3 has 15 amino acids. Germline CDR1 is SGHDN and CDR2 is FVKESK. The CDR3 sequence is CASSQEASYSYEQYF. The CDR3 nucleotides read TGTGCCAGCAGCCAGGAGGCATCTTACTCCTACGAGCAGTACTTC. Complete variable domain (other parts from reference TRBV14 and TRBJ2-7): EAGVTQFPSHSVIEKGQTVTLRCDPISGHDNLYWYRRVMGKEIKFLLHFVKESKQDESGMPNNRFLAERTGGTYSTLKVQPAELEDSGVYFCASSQEASYSYEQYFGPGTRLTVT.

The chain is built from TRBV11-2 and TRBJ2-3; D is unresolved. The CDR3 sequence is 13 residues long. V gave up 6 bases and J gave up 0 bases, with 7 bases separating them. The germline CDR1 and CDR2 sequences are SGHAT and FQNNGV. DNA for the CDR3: TGTGCCAGCAGGCGGTCCAGCACAGATACGCAGTATTTT. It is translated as CASRRSSTDTQYF. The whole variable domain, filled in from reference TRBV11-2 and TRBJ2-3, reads EAGVAQSPRYKIIEKRQSVAFWCNPISGHATLYWYQQILGQGPKLLIQFQNNGVVDDSQLPKDRFSAERLKGVDSTLKIQPAKLEDSAVYLCASRRSSTDTQYFGPGTRLTVL.

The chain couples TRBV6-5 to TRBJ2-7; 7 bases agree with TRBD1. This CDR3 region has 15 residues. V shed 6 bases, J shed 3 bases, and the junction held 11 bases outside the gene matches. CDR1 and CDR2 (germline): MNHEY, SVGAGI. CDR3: CASSLSTGFGYEQYF. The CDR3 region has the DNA TGTGCCAGCAGCCTCTCGACAGGGTTCGGCTACGAGCAGTACTTC.

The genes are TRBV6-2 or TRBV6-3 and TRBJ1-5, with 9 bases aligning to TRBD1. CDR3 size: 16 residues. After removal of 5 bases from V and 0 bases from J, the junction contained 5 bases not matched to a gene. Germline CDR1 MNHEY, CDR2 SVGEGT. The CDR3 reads CASSLQGADSNQPQHF. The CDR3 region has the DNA TGTGCCAGCAGTCTACAGGGGGCGGATAGCAATCAGCCCCAGCATTTT.

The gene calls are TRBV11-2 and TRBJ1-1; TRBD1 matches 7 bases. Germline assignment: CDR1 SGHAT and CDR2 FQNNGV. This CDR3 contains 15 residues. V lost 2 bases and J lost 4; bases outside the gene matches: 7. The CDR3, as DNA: TGTGCCAGCAGCTTAAATACGCAGGGGGGCACTGAAGCTTTCTTT. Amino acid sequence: CASSLNTQGGTEAFF.

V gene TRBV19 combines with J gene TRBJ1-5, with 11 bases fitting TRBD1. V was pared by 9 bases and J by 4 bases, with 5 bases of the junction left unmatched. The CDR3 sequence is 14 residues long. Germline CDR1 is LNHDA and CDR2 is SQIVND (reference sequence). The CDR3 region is CASRGQGVNQPQHF. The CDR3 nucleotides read TGTGCCAGCCGGGGACAGGGGGTAAATCAGCCCCAGCATTTT.

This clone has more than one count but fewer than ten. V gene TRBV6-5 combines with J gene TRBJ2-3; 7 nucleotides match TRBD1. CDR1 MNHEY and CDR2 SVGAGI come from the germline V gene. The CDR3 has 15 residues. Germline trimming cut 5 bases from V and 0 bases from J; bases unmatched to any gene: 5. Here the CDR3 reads CASSRRQGSTDTQYF. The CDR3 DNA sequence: TGTGCCAGCAGTAGGCGACAGGGAAGCACAGATACGCAGTATTTT.

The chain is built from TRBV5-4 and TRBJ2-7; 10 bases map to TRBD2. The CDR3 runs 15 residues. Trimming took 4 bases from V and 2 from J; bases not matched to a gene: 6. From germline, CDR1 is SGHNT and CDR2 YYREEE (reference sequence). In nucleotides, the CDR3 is TGTGCCAGCAGCGTGAAACTAGCGGGGACCTACGAGCAGTACTTC. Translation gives CASSVKLAGTYEQYF.

The CDR3 region has the DNA TGTGCCAGCAGACTTTTCCCCACCGGGACTAGCGGTAATGAGCAGTTCTTC. Translating it yields CASRLFPTGTSGNEQFF. The rearrangement joins TRBV7-2 to TRBJ2-1; TRBD2 matches at 11 bases. With 6 bases clipped from V and 7 bases from J, the junction kept 14 bases outside the gene matches. This CDR3 comprises 17 residues. Germline V gene sequence: CDR1 SGHTA, CDR2 FQGNSA.

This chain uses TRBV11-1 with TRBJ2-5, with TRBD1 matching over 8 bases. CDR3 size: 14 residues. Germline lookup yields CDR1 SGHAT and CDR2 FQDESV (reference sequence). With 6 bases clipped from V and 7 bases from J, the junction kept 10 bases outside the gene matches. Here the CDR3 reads CASRGTGRMGTQYF. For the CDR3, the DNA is TGTGCCAGCAGGGGGACAGGACGGATGGGGACCCAGTACTTC.

CDR3 sequence (DNA): TGCGCCAGCATTGACACGGTTGTTGAGGGTGAAGCTTTCTTT. This gives the protein CASIDTVVEGEAFF. The rearrangement links TRBV4-1 to TRBJ1-1; D gene uncertain. The CDR3 sequence is 14 residues long. Trimming took off 7 bases at V and 7 bases at J, with 19 bases between the two ends. From germline, CDR1 is MGHRA and CDR2 YSYEKL.

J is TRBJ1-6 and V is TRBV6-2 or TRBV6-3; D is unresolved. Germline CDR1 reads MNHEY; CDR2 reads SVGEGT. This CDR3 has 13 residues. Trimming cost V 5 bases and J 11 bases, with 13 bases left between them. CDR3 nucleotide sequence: TGTGCCAGCAGTCCCCTAGGAAGGGCACCCCTCCACTTT. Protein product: CASSPLGRAPLHF.